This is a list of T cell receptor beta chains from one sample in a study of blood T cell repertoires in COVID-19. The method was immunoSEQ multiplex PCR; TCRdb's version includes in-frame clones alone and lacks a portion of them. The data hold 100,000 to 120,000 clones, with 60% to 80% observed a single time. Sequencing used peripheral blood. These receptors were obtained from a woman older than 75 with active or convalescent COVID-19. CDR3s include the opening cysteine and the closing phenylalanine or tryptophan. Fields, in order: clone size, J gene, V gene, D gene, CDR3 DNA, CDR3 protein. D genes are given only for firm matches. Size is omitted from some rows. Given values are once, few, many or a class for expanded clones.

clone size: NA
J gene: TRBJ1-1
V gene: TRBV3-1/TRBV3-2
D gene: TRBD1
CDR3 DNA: TGTGCCAGCAGCCAAGATTCTTTCATAGGGGGCTTCGCTTTCTTT
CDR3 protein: CASSQDSFIGGFAFF

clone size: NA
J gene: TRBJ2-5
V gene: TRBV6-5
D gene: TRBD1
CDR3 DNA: TGTGCCAGCAAGACAGGGGGTCGAGAGACCCAGTACTTC
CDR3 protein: CASKTGGRETQYF

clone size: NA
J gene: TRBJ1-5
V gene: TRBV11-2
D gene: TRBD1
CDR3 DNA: TGTGCCAGCAGCCTTGGGACAGGGGAGATCAGCAATCAGCCCCAGCATTTT
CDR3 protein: CASSLGTGEISNQPQHF

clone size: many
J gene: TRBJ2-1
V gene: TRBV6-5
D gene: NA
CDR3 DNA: TGTGCCAGCAGTTACATGGCGGATTATAACAATGAGCAGTTCTTC
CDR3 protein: CASSYMADYNNEQFF

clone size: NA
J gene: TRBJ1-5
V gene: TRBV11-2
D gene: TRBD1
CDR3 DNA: TGTGCCAGCAGCCGCCAGACAGGGGATGATGGCAATCAGCCCCAGCATTTT
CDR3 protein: CASSRQTGDDGNQPQHF

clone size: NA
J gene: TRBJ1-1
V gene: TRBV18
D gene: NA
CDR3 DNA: TGTGCCAGCTCACTGGGACTGCTTTACACTGAAGCTTTCTTT
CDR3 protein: CASSLGLLYTEAFF

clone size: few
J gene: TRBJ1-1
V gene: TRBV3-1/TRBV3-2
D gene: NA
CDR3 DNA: TGTGCCAGCAGTGGTACAGGGCCCACTGAAGCTTTCTTT
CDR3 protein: CASSGTGPTEAFF

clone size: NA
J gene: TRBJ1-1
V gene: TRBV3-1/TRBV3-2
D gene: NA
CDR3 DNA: TGTGCCAGCAGCCCACGGACAGTGAACACTGAAGCTTTCTTT
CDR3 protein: CASSPRTVNTEAFF

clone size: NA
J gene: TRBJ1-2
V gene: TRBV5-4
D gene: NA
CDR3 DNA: TGTGCCAGCAGCTACTTACAGAGGGAGGATGGCTACACCTTC
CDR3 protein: CASSYLQREDGYTF

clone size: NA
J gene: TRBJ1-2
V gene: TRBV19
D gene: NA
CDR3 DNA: TGTGCCAGTAGTCCAAACATCTATGGCTACACCTTC
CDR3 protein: CASSPNIYGYTF

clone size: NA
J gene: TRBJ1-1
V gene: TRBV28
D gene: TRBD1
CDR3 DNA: TGTGCCAGCAGTTTATCCGCCCTCGGGACAGCTGAAGCTTTCTTT
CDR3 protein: CASSLSALGTAEAFF

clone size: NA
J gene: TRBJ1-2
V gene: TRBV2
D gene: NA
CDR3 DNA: TGTGCCAGCACTCAGGACTCCTATGGCTACACCTTC
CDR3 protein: CASTQDSYGYTF

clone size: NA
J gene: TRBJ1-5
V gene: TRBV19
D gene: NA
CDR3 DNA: TGTGCCAGTAGTATAGGGGGGACACCGGGTAGCAATCAGCCCCAGCATTTT
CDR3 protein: CASSIGGTPGSNQPQHF

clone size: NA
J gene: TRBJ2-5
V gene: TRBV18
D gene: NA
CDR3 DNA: TGTGCCAGCTCACGGCGGCCCCGGGAAGAGACCCAGTACTTC
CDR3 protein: CASSRRPREETQYF

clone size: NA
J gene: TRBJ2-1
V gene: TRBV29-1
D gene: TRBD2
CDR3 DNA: TGCAGCGTTCTCGGGACTAGCGGGGCCAATGAGCAGTTCTTC
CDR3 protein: CSVLGTSGANEQFF

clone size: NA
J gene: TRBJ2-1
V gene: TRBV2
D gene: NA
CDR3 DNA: TGTGCCAGCTCTTCGGAGGGGAGGTACAATGAGCAGTTCTTC
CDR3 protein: CASSSEGRYNEQFF

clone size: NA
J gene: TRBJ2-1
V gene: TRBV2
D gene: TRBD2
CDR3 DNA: TGTGCCAGCAGTGAAGCGCTTCAGCTAGCGGGCGGCCTTGTGTTCTTC
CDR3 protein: CASSEALQLAGGLVFF

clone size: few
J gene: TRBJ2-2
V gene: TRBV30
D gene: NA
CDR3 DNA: TGTGCCTGGAGTCGCGGAATATACACCGGGGAGCTGTTTTTT
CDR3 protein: CAWSRGIYTGELFF

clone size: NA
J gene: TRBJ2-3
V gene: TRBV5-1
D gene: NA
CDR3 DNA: TGCGCCAGCAGACCCCTTTGGGGGGAAGATACGCAGTATTTT
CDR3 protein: CASRPLWGEDTQYF

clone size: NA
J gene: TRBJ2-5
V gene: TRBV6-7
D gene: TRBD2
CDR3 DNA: TGTGCCAGCTCGCCGGGACTAGCGAGCCAAGAGACCCAGTACTTC
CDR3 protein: CASSPGLASQETQYF

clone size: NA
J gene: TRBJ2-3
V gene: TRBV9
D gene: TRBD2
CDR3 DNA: TGTGCCAGCAGCCCTAGCGGGAGAGAGGCAGATACGCAGTATTTT
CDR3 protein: CASSPSGREADTQYF

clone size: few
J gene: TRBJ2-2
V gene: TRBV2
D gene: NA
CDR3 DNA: TGTGCCAGCAGTGAAGCTTCAGGAACGTACGGGGAGCTGTTTTTT
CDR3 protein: CASSEASGTYGELFF

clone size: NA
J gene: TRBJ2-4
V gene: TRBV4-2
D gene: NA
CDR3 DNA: TGTGCCAGCAGCCATGTTCCACGGGATGCCCTAGCCAAAAACATTCAGTACTTC
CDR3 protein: CASSHVPRDALAKNIQYF

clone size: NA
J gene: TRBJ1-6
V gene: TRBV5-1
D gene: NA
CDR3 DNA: TGCGCCAGCAGCTTGCGGCGGGCCGATAATTCACCCCTCCACTTT
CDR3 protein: CASSLRRADNSPLHF

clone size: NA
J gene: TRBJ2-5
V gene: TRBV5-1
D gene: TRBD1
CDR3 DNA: TGCGCCAGCAGCTTCGACAGGGATCAAGAGACCCAGTACTTC
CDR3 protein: CASSFDRDQETQYF

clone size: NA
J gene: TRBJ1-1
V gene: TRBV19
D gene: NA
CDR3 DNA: TGTGCCAGTAGTATTCAGACAGTCACTGAAGCTTTCTTT
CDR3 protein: CASSIQTVTEAFF